This paragraph covers one T cell receptor (beta chain) sequence. Its antigen is unknown. Assay: immunoSEQ multiplex PCR; the TCRdb copy retains only in-frame clones and omits some. The table lists about 440,000 clones, around 90% of them singletons. The sample is drawn from a study of Ad26.COV2.S vaccination and SARS-CoV-2 variants. General study findings and limits: Spike-specific CD8+ and CD4+ T cell responses reportedly showed substantial breadth after vaccination. Recipients of either vaccine or placebo displayed similar breadth of non-spike TCRs.

The CDR3 totals 13 residues. V was cut by 6 bases and J by 8 bases, with 16 bases left in between. Treatment indicated: some 19 received Ad26.COV2.S at low or high dose, single or two shots; 5 received placebo; per-sample allocation not given. Specimen acquisition occurred on day 63 following the initial vaccine or placebo injection. An adult donor aged 18-55 years was enrolled in Boston. Its platform was an Ad26 vector, and its expressed antigen was Wuhan-strain SARS-CoV-2 spike. This sample comprised peripheral blood, obtained in a trial of Ad26.COV2.S vaccine versus placebo. This TCR derives from a person between 18 and 65 years old who received the Ad26.COV2.S COVID-19 vaccine or a placebo. The chain couples TRBV12-3 or TRBV12-4 to TRBJ1-1; weak D call: TRBD1 (6 bases). The CDR3 is CASRTQGGTEAFF. The CDR3 nucleotides read TGTGCCAGCAGAACACAGGGAGGGACGGAAGCTTTCTTT.